Detailed here is one T cell receptor (beta chain). The data were taken from a study of T cell clonotyping in hematopoietic cell transplantation. Sequencing was performed with immunoSEQ multiplex PCR; in TCRdb, only in-frame clones are kept and a portion is missing. The repertoire holds about 6,000 clones, roughly 80% seen once, with over 35% in the top ten. CDR1 SQVTM and CDR2 ANQGSEA come from the germline V gene. The CDR3 is 11 residues long. V shed 6 bases and J shed 2 bases, with 8 bases lying between them. This chain joins TRBV29-1 and TRBJ2-7; D call uncertain. The source material was peripheral blood mononuclear cells, sampled 180 days after allogeneic stem cell transplant. The receptor was isolated from an older male patient who had an allogeneic stem cell transplant from an unrelated donor, so T cells may come from the graft donor. Some clones in this sample may be carry-over from other donors' samples. The CDR3 reads CSVTRAYEQYF. The CDR3 bases are TGCAGCGTCACCCGCGCCTACGAGCAGTACTTC.